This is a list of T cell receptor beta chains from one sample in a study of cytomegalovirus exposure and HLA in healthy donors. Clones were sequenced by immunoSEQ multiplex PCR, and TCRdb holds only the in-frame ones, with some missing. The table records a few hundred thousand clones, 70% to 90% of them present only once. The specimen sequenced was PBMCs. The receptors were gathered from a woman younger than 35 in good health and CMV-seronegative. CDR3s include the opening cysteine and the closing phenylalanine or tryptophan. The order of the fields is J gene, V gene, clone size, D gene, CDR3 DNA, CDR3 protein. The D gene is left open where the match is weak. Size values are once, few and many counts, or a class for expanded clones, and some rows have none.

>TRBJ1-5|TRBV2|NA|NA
TGTGCCAGCAGTGAATTCGACGCCGGGTATAGCAATCAGCCCCAGCATTTT
CASSEFDAGYSNQPQHF
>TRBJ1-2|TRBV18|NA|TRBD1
TGTGCCAGCTCACCGTTATCGGGACAGGGGGATTTTGGCTACACCTTC
CASSPLSGQGDFGYTF
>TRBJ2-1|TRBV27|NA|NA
TGTGCCAGCAGTTCAGTACCCTACAATGAGCAGTTCTTC
CASSSVPYNEQFF
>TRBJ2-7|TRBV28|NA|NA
TGTGCCAGCACCCCAAGGAGGGATTTCAACGAGCAGTACTTC
CASTPRRDFNEQYF
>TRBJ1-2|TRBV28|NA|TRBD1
TGTGCCAGCTGGGACAGCCTAAACTATGGCTACACCTTC
CASWDSLNYGYTF
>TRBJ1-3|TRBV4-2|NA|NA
TGTGCCAGCAGCCAAGATTTGCCCGGGGGGGCTGGAAACACCATATATTTT
CASSQDLPGGAGNTIYF
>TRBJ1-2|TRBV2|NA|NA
TGTGCCAGCAGTGAAGTAGGGCAGGGATATGGCTACACCTTC
CASSEVGQGYGYTF
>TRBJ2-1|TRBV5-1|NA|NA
TGCGCCAGCTCAGGTCTGGCGGAGGGTTGGGACAATGAGCAGTTCTTC
CASSGLAEGWDNEQFF
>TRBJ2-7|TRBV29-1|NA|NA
TGCAGCGTTGCGGAATTTGGGGGCAACGAGCAGTACTTC
CSVAEFGGNEQYF
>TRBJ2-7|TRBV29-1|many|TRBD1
TGCAGCGCGCGGACAGGCGTCTCCTACGAGCAGTACTTC
CSARTGVSYEQYF
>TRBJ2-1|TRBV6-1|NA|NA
TGTGCCAGCAGTACCCGCACACAGGGTGGGAATGAGCAGTTCTTC
CASSTRTQGGNEQFF
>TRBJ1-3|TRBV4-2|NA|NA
TGTGCCAGCAGCCAAGTCCGGACAGAGGGAAACACCATATATTTT
CASSQVRTEGNTIYF
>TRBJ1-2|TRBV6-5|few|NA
TGTGCCAGCAGTTCGACCGGGACACGGCATGGCTACACCTTC
CASSSTGTRHGYTF
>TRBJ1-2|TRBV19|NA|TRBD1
TGTGCCAGTAGTCTCGGGACAGGCAAGACGCCTTTAACCTTC
CASSLGTGKTPLTF
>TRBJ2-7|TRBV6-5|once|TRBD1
TGTGCCAGCAGTTCCGGACAGGGGACAAACGAGCAGTACTTC
CASSSGQGTNEQYF
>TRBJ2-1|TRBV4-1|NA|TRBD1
TGCGCCAGCAGGTCAAGACAGGGGCGCAACAATGAGCAGTTCTTC
CASRSRQGRNNEQFF
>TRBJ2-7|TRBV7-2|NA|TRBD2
TGTGCCAGCAGCGTCGCCCCCACTAGCGGGAGGGCAAGGTACGAGCAGTACTTC
CASSVAPTSGRARYEQYF
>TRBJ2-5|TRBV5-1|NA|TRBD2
TGCGCCAGCACCCTGGCGGGGGGAGGGGGAGCCAAAGAGACCCAGTACTTC
CASTLAGGGGAKETQYF
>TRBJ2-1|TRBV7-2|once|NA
TGTGCCAGCAGCCCCCCTATTTACAATGAGCAGTTCTTC
CASSPPIYNEQFF
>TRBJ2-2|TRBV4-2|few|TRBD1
TGTGCCAGCAGCCAAACAGGGGTAATCGCCGGGGAGCTGTTTTTT
CASSQTGVIAGELFF
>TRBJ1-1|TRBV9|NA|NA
TGTGCCAGCAGCGTAGGGCCCAGGGGAAGTGAAGCTTTCTTT
CASSVGPRGSEAFF
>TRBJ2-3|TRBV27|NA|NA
TGTGCCAGCAGTTTATACGGGGGAACAGCTAGCACAGATACGCAGTATTTT
CASSLYGGTASTDTQYF
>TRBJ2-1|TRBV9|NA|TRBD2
TGTGCCAGCAGCGTTACTCCCCCGGGACTAGCGGGAGATGAGCAGTTCTTC
CASSVTPPGLAGDEQFF
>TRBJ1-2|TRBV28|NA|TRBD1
TGTGCCAGCCAGGCGGGACAGCTAACTATCGGCTACACCTTC
CASQAGQLTIGYTF
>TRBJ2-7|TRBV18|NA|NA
TGTGCCAGCTCACCAGCAGGTTTAGCGGAGAACACCTACGAGCAGTACTTC
CASSPAGLAENTYEQYF